This is a list of T cell receptor beta chains from one sample in a study of T cell repertoires in cytomegalovirus infection. TCRdb analysed the reads with MiXCR anew, one entry per CDR3 protein. The table lists approximately 260,000 distinct CDR3 sequences, 17% of them singletons. Input material: CD8+ T cells from PBMCs. These TCRs come from a human donor in good health (CMV status not recorded). Some clones in this sample may be carry-over from other donors' samples. CDR3s include the opening cysteine and the closing phenylalanine or tryptophan. A D gene is named only where the DNA matches it firmly. Some rows have no size entry. The others give once, few or many, or a class for an expanded clone.

D gene: .; clone size: few; J gene: TRBJ1-1; V gene: TRBV6-5; CDR3 DNA: TGTGCCAGCAGTCGGACGAACACTGAAGCTTTCTTT; CDR3 protein: CASSRTNTEAFF
D gene: TRBD1; clone size: .; J gene: TRBJ2-7; V gene: TRBV2; CDR3 DNA: TGTGCCAGCAGTGAAGGCACAGGGGCGACCTACGAGCAGTACTTC; CDR3 protein: CASSEGTGATYEQYF
D gene: .; clone size: few; J gene: TRBJ1-3; V gene: TRBV20-1; CDR3 DNA: TGCAGTGCTGGACGGCCAGGGAGCTCTGGAAACACCATATATTTT; CDR3 protein: CSAGRPGSSGNTIYF
D gene: .; clone size: many; J gene: TRBJ2-1; V gene: TRBV11-2; CDR3 DNA: TGTGCCAGCAGCTTGGGGCTATACAATGAGCAGTTCTTC; CDR3 protein: CASSLGLYNEQFF
D gene: .; clone size: .; J gene: TRBJ2-7; V gene: TRBV10-3; CDR3 DNA: TGTGCCATCAGTGAGTTGATCCAGGGCTACGAGCAGTACTTC; CDR3 protein: CAISELIQGYEQYF
D gene: .; clone size: .; J gene: TRBJ2-5; V gene: TRBV4-1; CDR3 DNA: TGCGCCAGCAGCCAAGGCCGTGGGCCCGACTTTCAAGAGACCCAGTACTTC; CDR3 protein: CASSQGRGPDFQETQYF
D gene: .; clone size: .; J gene: TRBJ1-4; V gene: TRBV29-1; CDR3 DNA: TGCAGTGGCCGGGGGCGGGAGGAAAAACTGTTTTTT; CDR3 protein: CSGRGREEKLFF
D gene: .; clone size: many; J gene: TRBJ2-7; V gene: TRBV7-6; CDR3 DNA: TGTGCCAGCAGCCCGTCAGAGAGCTACTACGAGCAGTACTTC; CDR3 protein: CASSPSESYYEQYF
D gene: TRBD2; clone size: few; J gene: TRBJ2-7; V gene: TRBV6-2/TRBV6-3; CDR3 DNA: TGTGCCAGCAGTTCCCCGGGACTAGCGGGGGCCGAGCAGTACTTC; CDR3 protein: CASSSPGLAGAEQYF
D gene: TRBD1; clone size: .; J gene: TRBJ2-7; V gene: TRBV12-3/TRBV12-4; CDR3 DNA: TGTGCCAGCAGGAACAGGGGCTACGAGCAGTACTTC; CDR3 protein: CASRNRGYEQYF
D gene: .; clone size: .; J gene: TRBJ2-7; V gene: TRBV6-4; CDR3 DNA: TGTGCCAGCAGTCCCGACTCGGGCAGATACGAGCAGTACTTC; CDR3 protein: CASSPDSGRYEQYF
D gene: TRBD1; clone size: few; J gene: TRBJ1-1; V gene: TRBV29-1; CDR3 DNA: TGCAGCGTTGAAGACCCAGGGGGGGCGAACACTGAAGCTTTCTTT; CDR3 protein: CSVEDPGGANTEAFF
D gene: .; clone size: few; J gene: TRBJ2-2; V gene: TRBV7-6; CDR3 DNA: TGTGCCAGCAGCACTTGGCCCTTAGAGATGAACACCGGGGAGCTGTTTTTT; CDR3 protein: CASSTWPLEMNTGELFF
D gene: TRBD1; clone size: many; J gene: TRBJ2-2; V gene: TRBV7-2; CDR3 DNA: TGTGCCAGCAGCTTAGAAGGGTCGGACAGGGAGACCGGGGAGCTGTTTTTT; CDR3 protein: CASSLEGSDRETGELFF
D gene: .; clone size: .; J gene: TRBJ2-5; V gene: TRBV2; CDR3 DNA: TGTGCCAGCAGGGGTTCCCCGAGCGGCCAAGAGACCCAGTACTTC; CDR3 protein: CASRGSPSGQETQYF
D gene: .; clone size: .; J gene: TRBJ2-5; V gene: TRBV5-5; CDR3 DNA: TGTGCCAGCAGCCCCGGGACATCATACGAGACCCAGTACTTC; CDR3 protein: CASSPGTSYETQYF
D gene: TRBD1; clone size: few; J gene: TRBJ1-1; V gene: TRBV6-5; CDR3 DNA: TGTGCCAGCAGTTACTCGGGACAGGGGGACACTGAAGCTTTCTTT; CDR3 protein: CASSYSGQGDTEAFF
D gene: TRBD2; clone size: few; J gene: TRBJ2-1; V gene: TRBV4-1; CDR3 DNA: TGCGCCAGCAGCCAAGACAAACCGGGACTAGCGGTGACTTCCTACAATGAGCAGTTCTTC; CDR3 protein: CASSQDKPGLAVTSYNEQFF
D gene: .; clone size: many; J gene: TRBJ1-6; V gene: TRBV7-2; CDR3 DNA: TGTGCCAGCAGCCCGATGGGCGGAGAGGGGTATTCACCCCTCCACTTT; CDR3 protein: CASSPMGGEGYSPLHF
D gene: .; clone size: .; J gene: TRBJ2-1; V gene: TRBV7-6; CDR3 DNA: TGTGCCACCGGCTGGGACCGTCAAAAGACCCAGTTCTTC; CDR3 protein: CATGWDRQKTQFF
D gene: .; clone size: .; J gene: TRBJ2-1; V gene: TRBV5-1; CDR3 DNA: TGCGCCAGCAGCTTGCGGGGCCGGGATGAGCAGTTCTTC; CDR3 protein: CASSLRGRDEQFF
D gene: TRBD1; clone size: .; J gene: TRBJ2-7; V gene: TRBV6-1; CDR3 DNA: TGTGCCAGCTTTACAGGGGGCCTGAGCTCCTACGAGCAGTACTTC; CDR3 protein: CASFTGGLSSYEQYF
D gene: TRBD1; clone size: .; J gene: TRBJ2-7; V gene: TRBV23-1; CDR3 DNA: TGCGCCAGCAGTCATAAGGACAGGGTTTTCTACGAGCAGTACTTC; CDR3 protein: CASSHKDRVFYEQYF
D gene: .; clone size: .; J gene: TRBJ2-1; V gene: TRBV5-1; CDR3 DNA: TGCGCCAGCAGCTTGTTGTACGGATCCCCGCACAATGAGCAGTTCTTC; CDR3 protein: CASSLLYGSPHNEQFF
D gene: TRBD1; clone size: many; J gene: TRBJ2-7; V gene: TRBV28; CDR3 DNA: TGTGCCAGCAGTTCACAGGGGATACCCTACGAGCAGTACTTC; CDR3 protein: CASSSQGIPYEQYF
D gene: TRBD1; clone size: few; J gene: TRBJ1-5; V gene: TRBV20-1; CDR3 DNA: TGCAGTGCTAGCCCTCTCCGGGACAGGACAGTTAGCAATCAGCCCCAGCATTTT; CDR3 protein: CSASPLRDRTVSNQPQHF
D gene: TRBD1; clone size: few; J gene: TRBJ2-1; V gene: TRBV7-4; CDR3 DNA: TGTGCCAGCAGCCCACGACAGGGGCGAGGAAGCGATGAGCAGTTCTTC; CDR3 protein: CASSPRQGRGSDEQFF
D gene: .; clone size: many; J gene: TRBJ1-1; V gene: TRBV12-3/TRBV12-4; CDR3 DNA: TGTGCCAGCAGCGCTTGGGGCACTGAAGCTTTCTTT; CDR3 protein: CASSAWGTEAFF
D gene: .; clone size: .; J gene: TRBJ1-1; V gene: TRBV5-5; CDR3 DNA: TGTGCCAGCAGCTTTGAAATGAACACTGAAGCTTTCTTT; CDR3 protein: CASSFEMNTEAFF
D gene: .; clone size: many; J gene: TRBJ1-1; V gene: TRBV4-3; CDR3 DNA: TGCGCCAGCAGCTTGAATGGGCAGGGTACTGAAGCTTTCTTT; CDR3 protein: CASSLNGQGTEAFF
D gene: TRBD1; clone size: .; J gene: TRBJ2-1; V gene: TRBV18; CDR3 DNA: TGTGCCAGCTCACCAATGCAGGGGGCCGATTACAATGAGCAGTTCTTC; CDR3 protein: CASSPMQGADYNEQFF
D gene: TRBD2; clone size: few; J gene: TRBJ2-7; V gene: TRBV6-1; CDR3 DNA: TGTGCCAGCAGTTACGGGACTAGCGGGGCCGAGCAGTACTTC; CDR3 protein: CASSYGTSGAEQYF
D gene: .; clone size: few; J gene: TRBJ2-5; V gene: TRBV28; CDR3 DNA: TGTGCCAGCAGTTTATTAGCAACCCAAGAGACCCAGTACTTC; CDR3 protein: CASSLLATQETQYF
D gene: .; clone size: .; J gene: TRBJ1-2; V gene: TRBV7-4; CDR3 DNA: TGTGCCAGCAGCTTTTTCCCCCCAGACAGAACCTCCTATGGCTACACCTTC; CDR3 protein: CASSFFPPDRTSYGYTF
D gene: .; clone size: few; J gene: TRBJ1-1; V gene: TRBV10-3; CDR3 DNA: TGTGCCATCAGTGAATGGGAGGGTTGGCCCAAAAGCAGCACTGAAGCTTTCTTT; CDR3 protein: CAISEWEGWPKSSTEAFF
D gene: .; clone size: many; J gene: TRBJ1-4; V gene: TRBV28; CDR3 DNA: TGTGCCAGCAGTTTCAAACAGGGTAACGCTAATGAAAAACTGTTTTTT; CDR3 protein: CASSFKQGNANEKLFF
D gene: .; clone size: .; J gene: TRBJ2-7; V gene: TRBV11-3; CDR3 DNA: TGTGCCAGCAGCTCCTCCCTCCAGGAAGCACTGAACAGATCCTACGAGCAGTACTTC; CDR3 protein: CASSSSLQEALNRSYEQYF
D gene: .; clone size: .; J gene: TRBJ2-3; V gene: TRBV5-4; CDR3 DNA: TGTGCCAGCAGCTTGTGGGGGTCGCTCATCAACACAGATACGCAGTATTTT; CDR3 protein: CASSLWGSLINTDTQYF
D gene: .; clone size: few; J gene: TRBJ1-4; V gene: TRBV29-1; CDR3 DNA: TGCAGCGTTGACTCCGGGGGCGCAGGAAGCGAAAAACTGTTTTTT; CDR3 protein: CSVDSGGAGSEKLFF
D gene: .; clone size: few; J gene: TRBJ2-1; V gene: TRBV10-3; CDR3 DNA: TGTGCCATTGGACAGAGCTCCTACAATGAGCAGTTCTTC; CDR3 protein: CAIGQSSYNEQFF
D gene: TRBD2; clone size: few; J gene: TRBJ2-7; V gene: TRBV5-6; CDR3 DNA: TGTGCCAGCAGCCCTCAGGGACTATCGAGCTACGAGCAGTACTTC; CDR3 protein: CASSPQGLSSYEQYF
D gene: .; clone size: .; J gene: TRBJ2-7; V gene: TRBV6-2/TRBV6-3; CDR3 DNA: TGTGCCAGCAGACAGGGGGGGGACGAGCAGTACTTC; CDR3 protein: CASRQGGDEQYF
D gene: TRBD1; clone size: many; J gene: TRBJ1-2; V gene: TRBV7-9; CDR3 DNA: TGTGCCAGCACCTGGACAGGGAACTATGGCTACACCTTC; CDR3 protein: CASTWTGNYGYTF